These T cell receptor beta chains were read from a single sample in a study of T cells after yellow fever vaccination. TCRdb reprocessed the 5' RACE reads via MiXCR and lists one record per CDR3 protein. The sample holds approximately 240,000 distinct CDR3 sequences, around 3.5% seen once. Material: PBMCs, obtained 15 days after the yellow fever booster vaccination. These receptors were taken from a man between 18 and 29 years old who received the YFV17D yellow fever vaccine. Each CDR3 is given with its conserved first and last residue. D genes are given only for firm matches. Where a row states a size, it is once, few, many or the class of an expanded clone; other rows omit it.

len	v_gene	d_gene	abundance	j_gene	CDR3aa	CDR3nt
14	TRBV7-3	NA	many	TRBJ2-3	CASSFGSAWDTQYF	TGTGCCAGCAGCTTCGGGTCAGCCTGGGATACGCAGTATTTT
14	TRBV12-3/TRBV12-4	NA	many	TRBJ2-4	CASSSSNSGDIQYF	TGTGCCAGCAGTTCCTCAAATTCGGGGGACATTCAGTACTTC
11	TRBV5-5	NA	many	TRBJ2-1	CASHLGGEQFF	TGTGCCAGCCATTTAGGGGGTGAGCAGTTCTTC
17	TRBV7-2	NA	few	TRBJ2-6	CASSPLHGGSGANVLTF	TGTGCCAGCAGCCCCCTCCACGGGGGCTCTGGGGCCAACGTCCTGACTTTC
15	TRBV10-1	TRBD1	few	TRBJ2-5	CASSPGQGPQETQYF	TGCGCCAGCAGCCCGGGACAGGGGCCCCAAGAGACCCAGTACTTC
16	TRBV9	NA	many	TRBJ1-4	CASSFGRGVTNEKLFF	TGTGCCAGCAGCTTTGGCCGAGGAGTAACTAATGAAAAACTGTTTTTT
15	TRBV5-1	TRBD2	many	TRBJ2-3	CASSPGLARTDTQYF	TGCGCCAGCAGCCCGGGACTAGCAAGGACAGATACGCAGTATTTT
16	TRBV15	TRBD1	many	TRBJ1-1	CATSRGRQGSNTEAFF	TGTGCCACCAGCAGAGGCAGACAGGGCTCGAACACTGAAGCTTTCTTT
13	TRBV30	TRBD1	many	TRBJ2-7	CAWQKQGASEQYF	TGTGCCTGGCAGAAGCAGGGGGCCTCCGAGCAGTACTTC
17	TRBV7-9	TRBD1	many	TRBJ2-3	CASSLAPGQGVGDTQYF	TGTGCCAGCAGCTTAGCGCCGGGACAGGGGGTTGGAGATACGCAGTATTTT
13	TRBV5-1	NA	many	TRBJ2-7	CASSYQRDYEQYF	TGCGCCAGCAGCTATCAGAGGGACTACGAGCAGTACTTC
15	TRBV5-4	NA	NA	TRBJ2-4	CASSARTGLENIQYF	TGTGCCAGCAGCGCCAGAACAGGGCTCGAAAACATTCAGTACTTC
14	TRBV9	TRBD1	many	TRBJ2-4	CASSAGTGKNIQYF	TGTGCCAGCAGCGCGGGGACAGGGAAAAACATTCAGTACTTC
15	TRBV4-1	TRBD2	many	TRBJ2-1	CASSQFAGGYNEQFF	TGCGCCAGCAGCCAATTTGCGGGGGGGTACAATGAGCAGTTCTTC